Below are 2 T cell receptor beta chains sequenced from a single sample in a study of blood T cells in healthy people across ages. Then a second PCR, running about 6 to 12 cycles, was carried out with a sample-barcoded 5' primer and a J-beta primer mix. A single record per CDR3 protein comes from TCRdb applying MiXCR to the 5' RACE reads. Of approximately 2,000,000 distinct CDR3 sequences in the sample, 35% to 50% were seen once. Sequenced input: blood. These receptors originate from a human donor in good health.

The chain uses TRBV9 and TRBJ1-5, with a tentative D call TRBD1 (6 bases). V was clipped by 3 bases and J by 0 bases, with 10 bases between them. This CDR3 has 15 amino acids. Per germline, CDR1 SGDLS and CDR2 YYNGEE. The CDR3 reads CASSAQGNSNQPQHF. DNA for the CDR3: TGTGCCAGCAGCGCCCAGGGGAATAGCAATCAGCCCCAGCATTTT.

The gene calls are TRBV9 and TRBJ2-7, with 7 nucleotides matching TRBD1. This CDR3 has 14 residues. Trimming at V came to 0 bases and at J to 4 bases, leaving 4 bases not matched to a gene. From germline, CDR1 is SGDLS and CDR2 YYNGEE. CDR3 in amino acids: CASSVGGGQYEQYF. The CDR3 nucleotides are TGTGCCAGCAGCGTAGGAGGGGGACAGTACGAGCAGTACTTC.